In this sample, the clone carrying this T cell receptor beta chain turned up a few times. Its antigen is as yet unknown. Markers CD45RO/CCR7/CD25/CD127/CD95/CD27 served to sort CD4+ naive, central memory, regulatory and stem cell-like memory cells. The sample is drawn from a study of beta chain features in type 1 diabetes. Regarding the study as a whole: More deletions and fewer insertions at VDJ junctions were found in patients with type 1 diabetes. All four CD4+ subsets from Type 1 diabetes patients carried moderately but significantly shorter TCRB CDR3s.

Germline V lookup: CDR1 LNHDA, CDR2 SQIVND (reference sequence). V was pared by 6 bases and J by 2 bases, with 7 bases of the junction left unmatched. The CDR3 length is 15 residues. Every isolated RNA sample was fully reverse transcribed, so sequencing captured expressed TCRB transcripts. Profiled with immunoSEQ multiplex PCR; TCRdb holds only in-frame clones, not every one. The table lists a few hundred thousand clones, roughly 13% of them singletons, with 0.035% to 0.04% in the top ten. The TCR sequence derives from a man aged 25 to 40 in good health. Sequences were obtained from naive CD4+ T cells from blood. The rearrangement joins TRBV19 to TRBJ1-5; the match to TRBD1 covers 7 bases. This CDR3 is CASSTTGQGNQPQHF. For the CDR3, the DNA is TGTGCCAGTAGCACGACAGGGCAGGGCAATCAGCCCCAGCATTTT.